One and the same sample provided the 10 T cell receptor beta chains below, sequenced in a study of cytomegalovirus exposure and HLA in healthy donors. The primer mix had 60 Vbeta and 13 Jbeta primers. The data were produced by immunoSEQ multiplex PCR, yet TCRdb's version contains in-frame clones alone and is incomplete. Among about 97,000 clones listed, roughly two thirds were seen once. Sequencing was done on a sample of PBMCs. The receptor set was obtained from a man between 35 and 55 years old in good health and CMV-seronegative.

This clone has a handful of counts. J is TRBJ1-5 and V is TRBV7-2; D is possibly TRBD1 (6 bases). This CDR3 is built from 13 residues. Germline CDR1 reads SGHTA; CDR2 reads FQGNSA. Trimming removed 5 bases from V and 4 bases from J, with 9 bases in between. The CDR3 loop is CASSKDRNQPQHF. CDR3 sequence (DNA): TGTGCCAGCAGCAAAGACAGGAATCAGCCCCAGCATTTT.

The CDR3 region is CASSLGALTDTQYF. CDR3 coding DNA: TGCGCCAGCAGCTTGGGAGCCCTCACAGATACGCAGTATTTT. The J gene is TRBJ2-3, the V gene TRBV5-1; D gene ambiguous. Germline assignment: CDR1 SGHRS and CDR2 YFSETQ. V shed 0 bases and J shed 2 bases, with 7 bases lying between them. This CDR3 is 14 amino acids long.

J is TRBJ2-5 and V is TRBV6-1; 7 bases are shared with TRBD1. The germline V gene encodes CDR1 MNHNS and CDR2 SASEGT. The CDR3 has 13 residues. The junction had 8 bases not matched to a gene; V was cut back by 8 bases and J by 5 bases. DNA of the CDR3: TGTGCCAGCGGATTAACAGGGGCTGAGACCCAGTACTTC. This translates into CASGLTGAETQYF.

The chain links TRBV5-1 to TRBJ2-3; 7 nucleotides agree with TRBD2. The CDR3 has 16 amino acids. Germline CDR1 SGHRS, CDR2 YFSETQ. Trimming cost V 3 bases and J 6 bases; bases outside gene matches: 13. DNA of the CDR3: TGCGCCAGCAGCTCTAATCCGACTAGCTTAGGGGATACGCAGTATTTT. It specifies CASSSNPTSLGDTQYF.

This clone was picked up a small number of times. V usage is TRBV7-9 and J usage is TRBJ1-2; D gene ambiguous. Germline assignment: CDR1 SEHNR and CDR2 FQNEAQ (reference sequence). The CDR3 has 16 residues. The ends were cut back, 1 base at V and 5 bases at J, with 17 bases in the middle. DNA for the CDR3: TGTGCCAGCAGCTTAGGGTTCCAGGCACTTGGGTATGGCTACACCTTC. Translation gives CASSLGFQALGYGYTF. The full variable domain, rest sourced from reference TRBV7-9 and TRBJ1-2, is DTGVSQNPRHKITKRGQNVTFRCDPISEHNRLYWYRQTLGQGPEFLTYFQNEAQLEKSRLLSDRFSAERPKGSFSTLEIQRTEQGDSAMYLCASSLGFQALGYGYTFGSGTRLTVV.

The CDR3 spells CASSFRGGPNYGYTF. The CDR3 nucleotides read TGCGCCAGCAGCTTTAGGGGGGGACCGAACTATGGCTACACCTTC. The V call is TRBV5-1, the J call TRBJ1-2; tentatively, D is TRBD1 (6 bases). Between the trimmed V and J ends, which lost 2 bases and 2 bases, there was a span of 13 bases. The CDR3 runs to 15 residues. CDR1 and CDR2 from the germline V gene are SGHRS and YFSETQ.

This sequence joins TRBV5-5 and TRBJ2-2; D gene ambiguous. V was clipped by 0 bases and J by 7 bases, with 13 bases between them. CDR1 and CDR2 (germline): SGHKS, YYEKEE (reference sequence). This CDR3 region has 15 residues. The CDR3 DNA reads TGTGCCAGCAGCTTGGGACTCGTCCCGGGCGGGGAGCTGTTTTTT. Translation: CASSLGLVPGGELFF.

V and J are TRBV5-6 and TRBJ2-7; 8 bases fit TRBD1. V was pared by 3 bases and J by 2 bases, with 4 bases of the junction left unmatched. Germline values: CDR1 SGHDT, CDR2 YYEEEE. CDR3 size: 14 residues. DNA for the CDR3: TGTGCCAGCAGCTGGGACAGGAGCCCCTACGAGCAGTACTTC. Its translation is CASSWDRSPYEQYF.

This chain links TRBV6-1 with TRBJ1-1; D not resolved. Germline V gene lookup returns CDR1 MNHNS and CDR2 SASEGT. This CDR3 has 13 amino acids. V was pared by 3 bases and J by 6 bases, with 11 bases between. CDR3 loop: CASSEGEFSEAFF. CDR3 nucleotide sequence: TGTGCCAGCAGTGAGGGAGAGTTTTCTGAAGCTTTCTTT.

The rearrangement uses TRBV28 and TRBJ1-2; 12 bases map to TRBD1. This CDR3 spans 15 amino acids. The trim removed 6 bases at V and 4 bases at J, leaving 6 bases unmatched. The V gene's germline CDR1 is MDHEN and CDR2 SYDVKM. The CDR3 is CASSRRDRGLYGYTF. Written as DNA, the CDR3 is TGTGCCAGCAGCCGAAGGGACAGGGGGCTCTATGGCTACACCTTC.